The sequence of this TCR beta chain was determined in a study of radiotherapy plus CTLA-4 blockade in lung cancer. Study details: Objective responses were observed in approximately 17% of patients, and disease control was achieved by about 30%.

Focal radiation was given together with CTLA-4 blockade (ipilimumab) to patients with chemo-refractory metastatic non-small-cell lung cancer. Assay used: immunoSEQ multiplex PCR; TCRdb lists only in-frame clones, some missing. The data contain 25,000 to 40,000 clones, around 70% of them singletons. About this clone itself: Its matching antigen is unknown.

Study-level results: After radiotherapy and ipilimumab, tumor-derived clones expanded in peripheral blood. Among reported predictors of response, early blood T cell clone dynamics with interferon-beta performed best.

This CDR3 is built from 15 residues. Germline values: CDR1 MNHEY, CDR2 SVGAGI. V was shortened by 4 bases and J by 0 bases, with 9 bases between the two germline ends. Sequencing was performed on peripheral blood, taken from a patient treated with radiotherapy plus ipilimumab. This sequence was found in a human donor with non-small cell lung cancer whose response to radiotherapy plus ipilimumab could not be evaluated. The chain employs TRBV6-5 and TRBJ2-2, with D unclear. The CDR3 DNA reads as TGTGCCAGCAGTTCAGTGCCAGCGAACACCGGGGAGCTGTTTTTT. Translated: CASSSVPANTGELFF.